The source of this T cell receptor beta chain is a study of CD4 T cells in relation to SARS-CoV-2 and coronaviruses. Across the study: After nine to eleven days of antigen culture, PBMC TCR beta CDR3s were sequenced. Study-level findings and limits: Crossreactivity was assessed only for spike protein, not other viral proteins.

Turning to this clone: Antigen: not known.

Germline V CDR1 and CDR2: LNHDA, SQIVND (reference sequence). Trimming pared 3 bases from V and 5 bases from J, leaving 3 bases between. This CDR3 has 11 residues. Data came from immunoSEQ multiplex PCR; TCRdb stores just in-frame clones and leaves some out. This table holds about 36,000 clones, over 65% found once. Sequencing was carried out using memory CD4+ T cells from PBMCs, cultured in vitro. The TCR originated in an adult with COVID-19. V and J are TRBV19 and TRBJ2-3; no clear D. This CDR3 reads CASSMGDTQYF. The DNA for the CDR3 is TGTGCCAGTAGTATGGGAGATACGCAGTATTTT. Filled out from reference TRBV19 and TRBJ2-3, the complete variable domain reads DGGITQSPKYLFRKEGQNVTLSCEQNLNHDAMYWYRQDPGQGLRLIYYSQIVNDFQKGDIAEGYSVSREKKESFPLTVTSAQKNPTAFYLCASSMGDTQYFGPGTRLTVL.